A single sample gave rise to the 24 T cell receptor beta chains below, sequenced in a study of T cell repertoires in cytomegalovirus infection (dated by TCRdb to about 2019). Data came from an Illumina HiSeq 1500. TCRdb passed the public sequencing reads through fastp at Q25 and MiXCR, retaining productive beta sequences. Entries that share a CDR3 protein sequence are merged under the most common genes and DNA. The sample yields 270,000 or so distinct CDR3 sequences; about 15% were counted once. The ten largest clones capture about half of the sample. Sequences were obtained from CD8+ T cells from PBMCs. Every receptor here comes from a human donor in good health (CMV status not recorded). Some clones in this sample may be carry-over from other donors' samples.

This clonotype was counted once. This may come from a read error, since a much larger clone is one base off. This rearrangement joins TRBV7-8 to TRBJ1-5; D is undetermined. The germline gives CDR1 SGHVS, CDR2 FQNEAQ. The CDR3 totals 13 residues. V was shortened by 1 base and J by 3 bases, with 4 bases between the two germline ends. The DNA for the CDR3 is TGTGCCAGCAGCTTAGGGAACAATCAGCCCCAGCATTTT. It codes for CASSLGNNQPQHF. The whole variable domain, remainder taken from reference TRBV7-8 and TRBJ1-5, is GAGVSQSPRYKVAKRGQDVALRCDPISGHVSLFWYQQALGQGPEFLTYFQNEAQLDKSGLPSDRFFAERPEGSVSTLKIQRTQQEDSAVYLCASSLGNNQPQHFGDGTRLSIL.

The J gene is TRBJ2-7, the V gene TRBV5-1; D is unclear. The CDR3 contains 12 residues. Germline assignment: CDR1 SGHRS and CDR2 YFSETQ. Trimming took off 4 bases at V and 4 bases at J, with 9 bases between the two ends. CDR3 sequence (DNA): TGCGCCAGCAGCATCACCGGGTACGAGCAGTACTTC. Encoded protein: CASSITGYEQYF.

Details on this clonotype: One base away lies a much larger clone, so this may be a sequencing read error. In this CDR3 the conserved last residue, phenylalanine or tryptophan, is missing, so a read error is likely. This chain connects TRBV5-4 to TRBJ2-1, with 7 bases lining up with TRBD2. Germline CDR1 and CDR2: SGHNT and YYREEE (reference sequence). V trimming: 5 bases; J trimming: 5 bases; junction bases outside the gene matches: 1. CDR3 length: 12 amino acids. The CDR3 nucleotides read TGTGCCAGCAGGGGACTAAACAATGAGCAGTTCATC. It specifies CASRGLNNEQFI.

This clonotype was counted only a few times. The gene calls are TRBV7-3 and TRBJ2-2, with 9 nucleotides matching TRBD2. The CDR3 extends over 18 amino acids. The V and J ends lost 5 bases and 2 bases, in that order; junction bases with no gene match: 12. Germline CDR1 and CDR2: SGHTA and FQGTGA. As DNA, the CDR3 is TGTGCCAGCAGCGCGGGGGGGGCACTAGCGGCAAACACCGGGGAGCTGTTTTTT. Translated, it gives CASSAGGALAANTGELFF.

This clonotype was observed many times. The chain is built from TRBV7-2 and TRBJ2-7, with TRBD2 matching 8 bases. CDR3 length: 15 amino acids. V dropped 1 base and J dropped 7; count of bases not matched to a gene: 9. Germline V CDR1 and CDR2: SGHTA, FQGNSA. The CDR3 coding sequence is TGTGCCAGCAGCTTAGTTCGGGGGGGGGTACGTGAGCAGTACTTC. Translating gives CASSLVRGGVREQYF.

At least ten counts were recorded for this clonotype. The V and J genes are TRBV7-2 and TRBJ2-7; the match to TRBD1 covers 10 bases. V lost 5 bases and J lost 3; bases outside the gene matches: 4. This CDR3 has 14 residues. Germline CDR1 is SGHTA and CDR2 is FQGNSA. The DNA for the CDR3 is TGTGCCAGCAGCCGCGGACAGGGGGGCTACGAGCAGTACTTC. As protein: CASSRGQGGYEQYF.

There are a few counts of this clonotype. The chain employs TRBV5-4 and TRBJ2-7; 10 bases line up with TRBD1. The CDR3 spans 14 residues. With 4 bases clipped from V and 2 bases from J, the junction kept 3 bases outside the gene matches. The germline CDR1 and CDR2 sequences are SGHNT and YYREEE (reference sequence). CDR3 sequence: CASSVGQGAYEQYF. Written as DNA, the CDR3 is TGTGCCAGCAGCGTAGGACAGGGGGCCTACGAGCAGTACTTC.

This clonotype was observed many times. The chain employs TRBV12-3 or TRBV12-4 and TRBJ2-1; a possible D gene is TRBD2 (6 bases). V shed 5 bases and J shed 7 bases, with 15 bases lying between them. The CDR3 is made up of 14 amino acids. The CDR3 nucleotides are TGTGCCAGCAGTCCCCTAGCGACTGGGAATGAGCAGTTCTTC. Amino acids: CASSPLATGNEQFF.

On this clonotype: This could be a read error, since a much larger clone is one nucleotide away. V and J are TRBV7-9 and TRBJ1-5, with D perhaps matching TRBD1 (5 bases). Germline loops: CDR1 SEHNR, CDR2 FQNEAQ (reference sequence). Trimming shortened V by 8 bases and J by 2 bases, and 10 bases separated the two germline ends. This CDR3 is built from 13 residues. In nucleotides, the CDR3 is TGTGCCAGCCACGTAGGGGGCAATCAGCCCCAGCATTTT. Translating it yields CASHVGGNQPQHF.

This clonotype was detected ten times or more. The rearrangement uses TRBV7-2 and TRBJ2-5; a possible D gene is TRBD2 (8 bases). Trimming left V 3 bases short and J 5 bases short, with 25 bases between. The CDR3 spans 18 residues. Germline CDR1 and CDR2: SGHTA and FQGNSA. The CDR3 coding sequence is TGTGCCAGCAGCTTTTCCCGGGAGGGGGCTTGGACGTCGGAGACCCAGTACTTC. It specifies CASSFSREGAWTSETQYF.

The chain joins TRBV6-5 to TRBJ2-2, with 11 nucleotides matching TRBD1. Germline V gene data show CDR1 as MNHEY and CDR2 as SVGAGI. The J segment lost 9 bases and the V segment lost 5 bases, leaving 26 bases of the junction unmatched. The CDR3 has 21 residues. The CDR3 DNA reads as TGTGCCAGCAGTCCCATGCCGGGACAGGGGGGTCCGGCGGGCCCGCCCCGGGAGCTGTTTTTT. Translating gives CASSPMPGQGGPAGPPRELFF.

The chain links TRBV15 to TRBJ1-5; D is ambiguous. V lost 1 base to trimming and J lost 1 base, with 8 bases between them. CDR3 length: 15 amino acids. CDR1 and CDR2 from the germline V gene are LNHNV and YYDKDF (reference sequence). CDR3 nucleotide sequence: TGTGCCACCAGCAGAGGCTTTGCGAGCAATCAGCCCCAGCATTTT. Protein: CATSRGFASNQPQHF.

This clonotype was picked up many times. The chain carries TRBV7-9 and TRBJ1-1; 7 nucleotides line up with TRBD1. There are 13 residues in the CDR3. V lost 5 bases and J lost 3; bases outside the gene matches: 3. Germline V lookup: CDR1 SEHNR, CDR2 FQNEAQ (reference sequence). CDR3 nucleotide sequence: TGTGCCAGCAGCCCGGGACAGTACACTGAAGCTTTCTTT. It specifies CASSPGQYTEAFF.

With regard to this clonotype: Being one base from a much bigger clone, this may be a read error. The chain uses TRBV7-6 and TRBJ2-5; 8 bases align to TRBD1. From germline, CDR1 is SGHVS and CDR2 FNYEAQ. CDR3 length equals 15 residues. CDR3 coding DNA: TGTGCCAGCAGCATTCTGACAGGGGACCAAGAGAACCAGTACTTC. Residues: CASSILTGDQENQYF.

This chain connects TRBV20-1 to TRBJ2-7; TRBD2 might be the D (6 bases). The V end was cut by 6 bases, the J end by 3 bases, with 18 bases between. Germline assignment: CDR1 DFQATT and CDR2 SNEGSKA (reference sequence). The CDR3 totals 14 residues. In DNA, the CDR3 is TGCAGTGCAGAGAGGGGACTGATCTTCTACGAGCAGTACTTC. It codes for CSAERGLIFYEQYF.

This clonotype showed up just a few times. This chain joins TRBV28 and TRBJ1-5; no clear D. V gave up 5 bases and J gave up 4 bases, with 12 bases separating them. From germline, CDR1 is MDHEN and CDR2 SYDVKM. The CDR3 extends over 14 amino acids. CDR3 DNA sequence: TGTGCCAGCAGTCCATCGCCGGCGAATCAGCCCCAGCATTTT. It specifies CASSPSPANQPQHF.

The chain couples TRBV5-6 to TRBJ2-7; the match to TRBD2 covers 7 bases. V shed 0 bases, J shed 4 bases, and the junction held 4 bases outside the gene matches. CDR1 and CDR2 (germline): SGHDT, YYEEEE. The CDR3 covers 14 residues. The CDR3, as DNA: TGTGCCAGCAGCTTGGACAGCGGGGTTTACGAGCAGTACTTC. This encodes CASSLDSGVYEQYF.

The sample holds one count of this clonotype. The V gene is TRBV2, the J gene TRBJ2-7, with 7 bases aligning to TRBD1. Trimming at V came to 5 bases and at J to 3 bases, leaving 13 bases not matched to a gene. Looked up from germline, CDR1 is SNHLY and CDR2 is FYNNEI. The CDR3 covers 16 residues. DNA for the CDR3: TGTGCCAGCAGTCCGGGCAGGGGGTTTCGGTTCTACGAGCAGTACTTC. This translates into CASSPGRGFRFYEQYF.

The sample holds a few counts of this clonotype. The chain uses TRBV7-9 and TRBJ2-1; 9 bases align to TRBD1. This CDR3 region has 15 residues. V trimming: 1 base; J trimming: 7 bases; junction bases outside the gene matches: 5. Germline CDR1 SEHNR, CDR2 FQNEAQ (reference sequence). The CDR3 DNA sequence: TGTGCCAGCAGCTTAGTCCCGGACAGGGGAAATGAGCAGTTCTTC. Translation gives CASSLVPDRGNEQFF.

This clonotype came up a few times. CDR3 in amino acids: CSVESPTVFGEEQFF. The CDR3 DNA reads TGCAGCGTTGAATCGCCGACGGTCTTCGGGGAGGAGCAGTTCTTC. The J gene is TRBJ2-1, the V gene TRBV29-1; possibly TRBD2 for D (5 bases). Deletions cut 2 bases from V and 10 bases from J, with 21 bases between. Germline loops: CDR1 SQVTM, CDR2 ANQGSEA. The CDR3 length is 15 residues.

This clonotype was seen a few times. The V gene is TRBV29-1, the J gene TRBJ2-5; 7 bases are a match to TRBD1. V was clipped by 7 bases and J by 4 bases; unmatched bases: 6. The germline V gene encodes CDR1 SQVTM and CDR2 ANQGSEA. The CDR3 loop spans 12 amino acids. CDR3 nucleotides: TGCAGCGCTCCGACAGGGTTAGAGACCCAGTACTTC. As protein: CSAPTGLETQYF. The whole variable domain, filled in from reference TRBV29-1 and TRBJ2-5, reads SAVISQKPSRDICQRGTSLTIQCQVDSQVTMMFWYRQQPGQSLTLIATANQGSEATYESGFVIDKFPISRPNLTFSTLTVSNMSPEDSSIYLCSAPTGLETQYFGPGTRLLVL.

CDR3 residues: CASSLSRGPTGELFF. CDR3 nucleotides: TGTGCCAGCAGCTTATCGAGAGGGCCCACCGGGGAGCTGTTTTTT. This chain connects TRBV7-8 to TRBJ2-2; D possibly corresponds to TRBD2 (5 bases). The germline V and J ends were trimmed by 2 bases and 4 bases, with 11 bases remaining between them. This CDR3 has 15 amino acids. Germline lookup yields CDR1 SGHVS and CDR2 FQNEAQ.

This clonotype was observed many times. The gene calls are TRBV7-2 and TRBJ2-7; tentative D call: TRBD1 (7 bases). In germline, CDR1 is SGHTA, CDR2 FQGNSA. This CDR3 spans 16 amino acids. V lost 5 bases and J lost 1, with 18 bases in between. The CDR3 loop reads CASSLGAGGTSYEQYF. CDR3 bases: TGTGCCAGCAGCCTTGGGGCAGGGGGGACTTCCTACGAGCAGTACTTC.

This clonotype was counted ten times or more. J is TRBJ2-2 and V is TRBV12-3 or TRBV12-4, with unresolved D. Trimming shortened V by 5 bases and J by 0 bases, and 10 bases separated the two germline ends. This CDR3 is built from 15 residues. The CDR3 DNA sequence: TGTGCCAGCAGTGATGAGGAAGCGAACACCGGGGAGCTGTTTTTT. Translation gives CASSDEEANTGELFF.